The rows below give T cell receptor beta chains drawn from one sample of a study of shared clonotypes between healthy human individuals. The method was immunoSEQ multiplex PCR; TCRdb's version includes in-frame clones alone and lacks a portion of them. Among about a million clones listed, 70% to 80% were seen once. The sequencing sample was made of memory CD4+ T cells from PBMCs. Receptors were obtained from a man younger than 30 in good health. Some clones in this sample may be carry-over from other donors' samples. Each CDR3 is given with its conserved first and last residue. D genes are given only for firm matches. For some rows the clone size is stated as once, few or many, or as a class when expanded; others skip it.

TGTGCCTGGGCGGGACAGGGTTTTACTGAAGCTTTCTTT	CAWAGQGFTEAFF	TRBV30	TRBJ1-1	TRBD1	many
TGTGCCAGCCGTCCCGGGACAGGGGAGGTCGAGCAGTACTTC	CASRPGTGEVEQYF	TRBV2	TRBJ2-7	TRBD1	.
TGTGCCAGCAGCTTACCACTAGCGGGAGTCGAGCAGTTCTTC	CASSLPLAGVEQFF	TRBV7-2	TRBJ2-1	TRBD2	.
TGTGCCAGCAGCCTAGGAGGGGGGACTGAAGCTTTCTTT	CASSLGGGTEAFF	TRBV7-2	TRBJ1-1	.	.
TGTGCCAGCAGCTTATACGGTAGCGGGAGGCTCACCACCTACGAGCAGTACTTC	CASSLYGSGRLTTYEQYF	TRBV7-8	TRBJ2-7	TRBD2	.
TGCGCCAGCAGCCAACCGGGACAGGGGACGATCCGTAACGAGCAGTACTTC	CASSQPGQGTIRNEQYF	TRBV4-1	TRBJ2-7	TRBD1	.
TGTGCCAGCAGCCTAGGAGGTTCCTACAATGAGCAGTTCTTC	CASSLGGSYNEQFF	TRBV7-3	TRBJ2-1	.	once
TGTGCCAGCAGCCTTAGGAGCGGGGACGAGCAGTACTTC	CASSLRSGDEQYF	TRBV7-9	TRBJ2-7	TRBD2	.
TGCAGCGTTGACTATGGGGGTGAGACTGAAGCTTTCTTT	CSVDYGGETEAFF	TRBV29-1	TRBJ1-1	.	.
TGTGCCAGCAGCCTCAGGGGGGGCCCGTACGAGCAGTACTTC	CASSLRGGPYEQYF	TRBV6-5	TRBJ2-7	.	.
TGTGCCAGCAGTGAACTGGGTTCTACGGGCTACACCTTC	CASSELGSTGYTF	TRBV6-1	TRBJ1-2	.	.
TGTGCCAGCAGCCCCCGCGATAGCGGGACGGATTTCAATGAGCAGTTCTTC	CASSPRDSGTDFNEQFF	TRBV21-1	TRBJ2-1	.	.
TGTGCCAGCAGCGTGGCAGCAGGACGCGATACGCAGTATTTT	CASSVAAGRDTQYF	TRBV9	TRBJ2-3	.	.
TGTGCCTGGAATCAGGGGGCGAGGTATGGCTACACCTTC	CAWNQGARYGYTF	TRBV30	TRBJ1-2	TRBD1	many
TGTGCCACGAGGGGGAGGGTGGGGGGCTACACCTTC	CATRGRVGGYTF	TRBV27	TRBJ1-2	.	.
TGTGCCAGCAGCTTAATGAACGGATTCTCTGGAAACACCATATATTTT	CASSLMNGFSGNTIYF	TRBV7-9	TRBJ1-3	.	.
TGTGCTAGTGGTTTTTCCGGGACAGGGGGCAACACCGGGGAGCTGTTTTTT	CASGFSGTGGNTGELFF	TRBV12-5	TRBJ2-2	TRBD1	.
TGTGCCAGCGGCTTGGCGGGGCAGTCTCTGGGCGGAAACTATGGCTACACCTTC	CASGLAGQSLGGNYGYTF	TRBV7-9	TRBJ1-2	.	.
TGTGCCAGCAGCTTTGGTGTCAGGGGTGGTGAGCAGTTCTTC	CASSFGVRGGEQFF	TRBV5-6	TRBJ2-1	.	.
TGTGCCAGCAGTCTAGACACAGATACGCAGTATTTT	CASSLDTDTQYF	TRBV2	TRBJ2-3	.	.
TGTGCCAGCAGTTATCAGGGGCAGAACACTGAAGCTTTCTTT	CASSYQGQNTEAFF	TRBV6-6	TRBJ1-1	.	.
TGTGCCAGCAGAAGGGATAGGGAAACTCCCACAGATACGCAGTATTTT	CASRRDRETPTDTQYF	TRBV2	TRBJ2-3	.	.
TGCGCCAGCAGCCATAGAGTGGGACAGGGGGCAGATGGCTACACCTTC	CASSHRVGQGADGYTF	TRBV4-1	TRBJ1-2	TRBD1	.
TGTGCCAGTAGACTCCAGTGGGGGAACACTGAAGCTTTCTTT	CASRLQWGNTEAFF	TRBV19	TRBJ1-1	.	few
TGTGCCAGCAGTCCCGAGACAGGGAAGCGCTATGGCTACACCTTC	CASSPETGKRYGYTF	TRBV28	TRBJ1-2	TRBD1	.
TGTGCCAGCAGCTTAGCCGCGGGAGTCGAGCAGTACTTC	CASSLAAGVEQYF	TRBV7-2	TRBJ2-7	TRBD2	once
TGTGCCAGTAGTATATCGGGACAGGGCTCCTACGAGCAGTACTTC	CASSISGQGSYEQYF	TRBV19	TRBJ2-7	TRBD1	.
TGCGCCAGCAGTTCAGGTACGCAGTATTTT	CASSSGTQYF	TRBV4-3	TRBJ2-3	.	.
TGTGCCAGCTCACTCGGGACAGGGGGCCTGAGCGAGCAGTACTTC	CASSLGTGGLSEQYF	TRBV18	TRBJ2-7	TRBD1	many
TGTGCCAGTAGTACCAGACAGTCTAGGGCCACCGGGGAGCTGTTTTTT	CASSTRQSRATGELFF	TRBV19	TRBJ2-2	.	.
TGTGCCAGCTCACCAGACTTATCCCTTAACTATGGCTACACCTTC	CASSPDLSLNYGYTF	TRBV18	TRBJ1-2	.	.
TGTGCCAGCTCACCACCATCAGTCTATGGCTACACCTTC	CASSPPSVYGYTF	TRBV18	TRBJ1-2	.	.
TGTGCCAGCAGCCAAGATCTAGGTCGACGGGGCAATGAGCAGTTCTTC	CASSQDLGRRGNEQFF	TRBV14	TRBJ2-1	.	.
TGTGCCATCAGTGAGTCGACGACTAGCGGGAGGTTCTACAATGAGCAGTTCTTC	CAISESTTSGRFYNEQFF	TRBV10-3	TRBJ2-1	TRBD2	.
TGTGCCAGCAGACGGCCGGGGGGGGGACTAGCCAAAAACATTCAGTACTTC	CASRRPGGGLAKNIQYF	TRBV11-2	TRBJ2-4	TRBD2	.
TGTGCCAGCACCCCTACGACAGGGCAAGAGACCCAGTACTTC	CASTPTTGQETQYF	TRBV28	TRBJ2-5	TRBD1	.
TGTGCCAGCAGGTTCCGGGACGGCAATGAAAAACTGTTTTTT	CASRFRDGNEKLFF	TRBV2	TRBJ1-4	.	few
TGCGCCAGCAGCCCGGGCTTCTCCTTCATGGAGACCCAGTACTTC	CASSPGFSFMETQYF	TRBV10-2	TRBJ2-5	.	.
TGTGCCAGCAGAGACAGGGTGAACACTGAAGCTTTCTTT	CASRDRVNTEAFF	TRBV19	TRBJ1-1	TRBD1	.
TGTGCCAGCAGCTTAGCACCAAGACAGGGAAGCACAGATACGCAGTATTTT	CASSLAPRQGSTDTQYF	TRBV7-8	TRBJ2-3	TRBD1	.
TGCGCCAGCAGCCGAGGCCCGACAGGTTCCAAAAACATTCAGTACTTC	CASSRGPTGSKNIQYF	TRBV4-1	TRBJ2-4	.	few
TGTGCCAGCGGGGACGGTATTTACGAGCAGTACTTC	CASGDGIYEQYF	TRBV18	TRBJ2-7	.	.
TGTGCCACCAGCACATTACAGGATAGCAATCAGCCCCAGCATTTT	CATSTLQDSNQPQHF	TRBV15	TRBJ1-5	.	.
TGTGCCAGCAAGAACCCCGGACTAGCGGGAGGACAAGAGACCCAGTACTTC	CASKNPGLAGGQETQYF	TRBV7-3	TRBJ2-5	TRBD2	.
TGCGCCAGCAGCTTAGGGGGGGCTAGAGATACGCAGTATTTT	CASSLGGARDTQYF	TRBV5-1	TRBJ2-3	.	.
TGTGCCAGCTCACCAAATCGAGCTAGCCCCACAGATACGCAGTATTTT	CASSPNRASPTDTQYF	TRBV18	TRBJ2-3	.	.
TGTGCCAGTAGTATAGAACTTATAAAGCCCCAGCATTTT	CASSIELIKPQHF	TRBV19	TRBJ1-5	.	.
TGTGCCAGCAGTTTATCCTCGGGGGGCGATGGCTACACCTTC	CASSLSSGGDGYTF	TRBV28	TRBJ1-2	.	once
TGTGCCAGCAGAGACGGTGTCACTGAAGCTTTCTTT	CASRDGVTEAFF	TRBV6-1	TRBJ1-1	.	.